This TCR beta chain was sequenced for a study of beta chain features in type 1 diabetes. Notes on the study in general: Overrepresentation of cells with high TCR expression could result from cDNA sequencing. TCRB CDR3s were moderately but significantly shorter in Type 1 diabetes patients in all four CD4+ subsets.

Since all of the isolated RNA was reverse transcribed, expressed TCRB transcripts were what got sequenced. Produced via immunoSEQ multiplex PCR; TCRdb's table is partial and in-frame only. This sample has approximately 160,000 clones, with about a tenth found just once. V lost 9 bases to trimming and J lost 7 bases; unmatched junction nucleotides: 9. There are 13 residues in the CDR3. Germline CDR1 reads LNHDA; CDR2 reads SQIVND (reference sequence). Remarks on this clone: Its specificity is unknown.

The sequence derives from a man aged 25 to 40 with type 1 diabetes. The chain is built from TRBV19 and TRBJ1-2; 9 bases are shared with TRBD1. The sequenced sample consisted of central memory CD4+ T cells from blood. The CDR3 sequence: CASSDRGKGGYTF. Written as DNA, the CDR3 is TGTGCCAGCTCAGACAGGGGGAAAGGTGGCTACACCTTC.